This TCR beta chain comes out of a study of radiotherapy plus CTLA-4 blockade in lung cancer. Study-wide background: Objective responses were observed in 15% to 20% of patients, and disease control was achieved by just over 30%.

Ipilimumab-mediated CTLA-4 blockade plus focal radiation was given to patients having chemo-refractory metastatic non-small-cell lung cancer. TCRdb's copy holds only in-frame clones and misses some; the assay was immunoSEQ multiplex PCR. Among 47,000 or so clones listed, roughly 81% were seen once. A word on this clone: The antigen is not known.

Study-wide results and caveats: Some TCR clones had been derived from tumors. These clones expanded in peripheral blood after radiotherapy plus ipilimumab. Response was reportedly best predicted by early blood T cell clone dynamics, with interferon-beta.

The specimen was peripheral blood, collected from a patient treated with radiotherapy plus ipilimumab. This clonotype originated in a human donor with non-small cell lung cancer whose response to radiotherapy plus ipilimumab could not be evaluated.

CDR3 DNA: TGTGCCAGCAGCCCTAACTCTGGAAACACCATATATTTT. Its protein is CASSPNSGNTIYF. The chain carries TRBV6-5 and TRBJ1-3; no reliable D call. The V and J ends lost 6 bases and 0 bases respectively, with 6 bases between them. The CDR3 is 13 amino acids. CDR1 is MNHEY and CDR2 is SVGAGI in the germline V gene.